The clone carrying this T cell receptor beta chain showed up just a few times. The study recruited healthy Caucasian donors from Russia who were aged about 6 to 95. Peripheral blood samples of 9 to 10 milliliters were drawn from each donor. This entry is derived from a study of blood T cells in healthy people across ages. Next came a second PCR, run for about 6 to 11 cycles, which used a sample-barcoded 5' primer along with a J-beta primer mix. TCRdb processed the 5' RACE reads anew with MiXCR; each CDR3 protein has one entry. The repertoire holds about 570,000 distinct CDR3 sequences, with about 29% as singletons. Germline assignment: CDR1 MGHRA and CDR2 YSYEKL. The CDR3 covers 15 residues. These records were also assigned to another study, of T cells of mothers and their children.

The V and J genes are TRBV4-1 and TRBJ2-5; 8 bases are shared with TRBD1. The J call may be faulty, since TRBJ2-7 better matches the DNA end. Input material: blood. This receptor was obtained from a boy aged 2 to 10 in good health. The CDR3 DNA reads TGCGCCAGCAGCCGCGGGACAGGCGTCGCCTACGAGCAGTACTTC. The encoded protein is CASSRGTGVAYEQYF.